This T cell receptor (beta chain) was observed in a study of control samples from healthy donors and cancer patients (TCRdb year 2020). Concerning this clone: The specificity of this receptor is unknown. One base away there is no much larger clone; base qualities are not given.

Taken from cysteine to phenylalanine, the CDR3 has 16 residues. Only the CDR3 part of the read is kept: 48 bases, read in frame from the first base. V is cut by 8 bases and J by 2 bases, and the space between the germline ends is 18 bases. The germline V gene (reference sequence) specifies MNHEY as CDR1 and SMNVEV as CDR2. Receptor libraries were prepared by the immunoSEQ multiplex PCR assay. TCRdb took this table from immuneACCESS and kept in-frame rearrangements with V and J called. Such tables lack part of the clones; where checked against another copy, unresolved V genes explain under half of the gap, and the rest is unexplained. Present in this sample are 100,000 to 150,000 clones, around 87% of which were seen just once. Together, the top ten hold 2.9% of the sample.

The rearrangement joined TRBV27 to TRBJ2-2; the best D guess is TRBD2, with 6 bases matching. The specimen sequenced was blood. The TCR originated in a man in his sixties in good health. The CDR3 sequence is CASGRTGTLNTGELFF. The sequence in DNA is TGTGCCAGCGGTAGAACGGGGACTCTTAACACCGGGGAGCTGTTTTTT.